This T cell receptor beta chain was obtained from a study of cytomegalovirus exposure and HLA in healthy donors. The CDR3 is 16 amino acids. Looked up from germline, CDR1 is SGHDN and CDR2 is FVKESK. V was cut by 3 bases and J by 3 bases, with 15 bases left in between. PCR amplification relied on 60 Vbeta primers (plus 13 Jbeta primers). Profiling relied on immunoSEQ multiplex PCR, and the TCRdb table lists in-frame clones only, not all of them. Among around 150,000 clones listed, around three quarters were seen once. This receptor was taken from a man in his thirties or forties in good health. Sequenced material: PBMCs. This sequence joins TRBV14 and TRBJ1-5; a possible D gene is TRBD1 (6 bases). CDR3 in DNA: TGTGCCAGCAGCCAGGGTCAGGGGCTATACAATCAGCCCCAGCATTTT. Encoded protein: CASSQGQGLYNQPQHF.